These 4 T cell receptor beta chains were all obtained from the same sample, sequenced in a study of OX40 agonist ivuxolimab in advanced cancers. Measured with immunoSEQ multiplex PCR; TCRdb has only the in-frame clones, and not every one. Of some 63,000 clones in the sample, about 90% were seen once. This sample comprised CD4+ or CD8+ T cells sorted from blood, obtained in a trial of the OX40 agonist ivuxolimab. These receptors all come from an adult with an advanced solid tumor such as melanoma, head and neck, liver or kidney cancer.

The chain couples TRBV6-1 to TRBJ2-5; maybe TRBD2 (7 bases). The CDR3 is made up of 13 amino acids. V was cut by 6 bases and J by 5 bases, with 13 bases left in between. Per germline, CDR1 MNHNS and CDR2 SASEGT. Here the CDR3 DNA reads TGTGCCAGCAGGCCGGGGGGCATGGAGACCCAGTACTTC. The encoded protein is CASRPGGMETQYF.

The rearrangement uses TRBV27 and TRBJ2-1, with 7 nucleotides matching TRBD2. The CDR3 has 15 residues. CDR1 and CDR2 from the germline V gene are MNHEY and SMNVEV (reference sequence). Unmatched junction bases numbered 5, after V lost 6 bases and J lost 0 bases. CDR3 in DNA: TGTGCCAGCAGGGCCGGGACTACCTCCTACAATGAGCAGTTCTTC. It specifies CASRAGTTSYNEQFF.

This clone was picked up a small number of times. This chain joins TRBV15 and TRBJ1-3; unclear D gene. The CDR3 sequence is 17 residues long. Trimming took 4 bases from V and 0 from J, leaving 16 bases between them. Per germline, CDR1 LNHNV and CDR2 YYDKDF (reference sequence). CDR3 protein: CATSMERFGISGNTIYF. In nucleotides, the CDR3 is TGTGCCACCAGCATGGAGAGGTTTGGGATCTCTGGAAACACCATATATTTT.

The rearrangement joins TRBV6-1 to TRBJ2-3; 8 bases agree with TRBD1. This CDR3 has 14 amino acids. V dropped 7 bases and J dropped 8; count of bases not matched to a gene: 11. Per germline, CDR1 MNHNS and CDR2 SASEGT. This chain's CDR3 is CASTPDRDIGTQYF. The CDR3 nucleotides are TGTGCCAGCACTCCGGACAGGGATATAGGTACGCAGTATTTT.